What follows is one TCR beta chain and its context. This clone was recorded only once. Its antigen is unknown. No per-base quality is available; no much larger clone lies one base away. These data are taken from a study of shared clonotypes between healthy human individuals (TCRdb year 2020). Concerning the study at large: The cohort comprised a couple of women and a few men aged 18 to 49 years. Per donor, three plates each were used for CD4 naive and CD4 memory, two for CD8 naive, and one for CD8 memory. To estimate repertoire size and how much clonotype sharing occurs between individuals, the study deeply sequenced the blood TCR repertoires of about five healthy adults. Different laboratories and diverse techniques were used to prepare libraries and sequence TCR repertoires, to increase sequencing depth and limit assay-specific biases. Leukapheresis yielded between about 0.9 and 9.5 billion PBMCs per donor.

The donors were healthy, HIV-negative adults who had no recently reported acute infections or vaccinations. Only Caucasian adults living in Nashville, Tennessee, USA were represented among the donors. CD4+ T cells were enriched by magnetic negative selection, after which naive cells were positively selected on CD45RA and the negative fraction was taken as the memory subset. After blood collection by leukapheresis, PBMCs were isolated using Ficoll-Histopaque density gradient centrifugation and then cryopreserved in the vapor phase of liquid nitrogen. Analytical flow cytometry was used to check the purity and quantity of every magnetically sorted T cell population. Each sorted fraction had its genomic DNA isolated and then quantified by UV absorbance on a Nanodrop 2000c. V was cut back by 0 bases and J by 6 bases, leaving a gap of 14 bases between them. The CDR3 goes from the cysteine to the phenylalanine over 16 residues. CDR3 DNA only is kept here, 48 bases in frame from base 1. According to the germline V gene, CDR1 reads SGHVS and CDR2 reads FNYEAQ.

The research as a whole found: Around 5.4% of naive CD4, around 4% of naive CD8, roughly 2.5% of memory CD4, and 0.4% of memory CD8 clonotypes were shared across several donors. Only blood was sampled, and tissue TCR repertoires likely differ from those in blood. Rarefaction of sorted-subset datasets indicated incomplete sequencing despite the large sequencing depth. Pairwise subsampling led to the expectation that sequencing depth would affect the degree of clonotype sharing among donors. Naive subsets generally had larger estimated clonotype richness than memory subsets did. Because the study included a small number of donors, the genetic and exposure-history diversity represented was limited. Compared with non-shared clonotypes, the clonotypes found in all four sorted-subset donors had higher generation probabilities.

TCR CDR3 regions were amplified from genomic DNA by multiplex PCR using the deep immunoSEQ assay. Genomic DNA extracted from each cell subset was distributed evenly over all wells of several immunoSEQ 96-well plates, and each plate served as one replicate. For sorted subsets, each replicate PCR was loaded with roughly 0.2 ug genomic DNA, equivalent to about 30,000 T cell genomes. Purified libraries were measured with a Qubit 3.0 fluorometer, size-checked on a Bioanalyzer 2100, and measured again with the KAPA Library Quantification kit. A separate single-read 150-cycle Illumina NextSeq 550 flow cell was used to sequence each immunoSEQ 96-well plate. Per the original workflow: Because the immunoSEQ output held only junctional sequences and lacked quality scores, the filtering could not match the filtering applied to full-length reads. To assign V/J genes and CDR3, sequences were annotated using PyIR, a Python wrapper for IgBLAST v1.9, with IMGT germline references. Reads with weak V/J assignments (E-value above 1e-6), missing CDR3, stop codons, out-of-frame junctions, or ambiguous translated residues were removed. V3J clonotypes were defined as sequences sharing the same inferred V gene, J gene, and CDR3 amino acid sequence. The percentage overlap between two repertoires was calculated by dividing the number of shared unique clonotypes by the size of the smaller repertoire. Richness of each repertoire was evaluated using RTK rarefaction, the Chao1 estimator, and Recon v2.1 estimates of unobserved clonotypes. Generation probabilities were computed with OLGA for all TCRbeta clonotypes obtained by the gDNA method from four donors. TCRdb's version of the immuneACCESS table is confined to in-frame rearrangements and falls short of the full clone set. An unresolved V gene accounts for under half of the shortfall where checked; the remainder is of unknown origin. V and J calls and clone size are as listed in that table; D and trimming were resolved from the DNA. A total of around 1.5 million clones appear in this sample, approximately 98% of them only once. About 0.45% of the sample rests with the top ten.

The rearranged segments are TRBV7-6 and TRBJ2-2, with the identity of the D gene unclear. What was sequenced was naive CD4+ T cells sorted from blood. The cell subset or site tag for this specimen amounts to: CD45RA+ positively selected. This TCR derives from a man aged 25 to 45 in good health. The DNA sequence is as follows: TGTGCCAGCAGCTTAGCAATCGGCCAACGGCCCGGGGAGCTGTTTTTT. Its amino acids are CASSLAIGQRPGELFF. Reference TRBV7-6 and TRBJ2-2 genes cover what lies past the CDR3, so the full variable domain is GAGVSQSPRYKVTKRGQDVALRCDPISGHVSLYWYRQALGQGPEFLTYFNYEAQQDKSGLPNDRFSAERPEGSISTLTIQRTEQRDSAMYRCASSLAIGQRPGELFFGEGSRLTVL.